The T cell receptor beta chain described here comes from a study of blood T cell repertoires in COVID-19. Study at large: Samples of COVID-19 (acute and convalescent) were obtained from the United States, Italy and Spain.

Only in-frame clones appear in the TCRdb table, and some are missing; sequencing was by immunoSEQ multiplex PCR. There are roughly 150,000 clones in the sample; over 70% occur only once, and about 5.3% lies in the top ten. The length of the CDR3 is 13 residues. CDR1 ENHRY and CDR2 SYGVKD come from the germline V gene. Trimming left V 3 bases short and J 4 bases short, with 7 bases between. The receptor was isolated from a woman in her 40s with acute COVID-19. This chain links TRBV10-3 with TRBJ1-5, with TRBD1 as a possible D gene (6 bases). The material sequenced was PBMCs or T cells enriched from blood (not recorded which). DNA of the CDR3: TGTGCCATCAGTGAACAGGGAAATCAGCCCCAGCATTTT. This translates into CAISEQGNQPQHF.